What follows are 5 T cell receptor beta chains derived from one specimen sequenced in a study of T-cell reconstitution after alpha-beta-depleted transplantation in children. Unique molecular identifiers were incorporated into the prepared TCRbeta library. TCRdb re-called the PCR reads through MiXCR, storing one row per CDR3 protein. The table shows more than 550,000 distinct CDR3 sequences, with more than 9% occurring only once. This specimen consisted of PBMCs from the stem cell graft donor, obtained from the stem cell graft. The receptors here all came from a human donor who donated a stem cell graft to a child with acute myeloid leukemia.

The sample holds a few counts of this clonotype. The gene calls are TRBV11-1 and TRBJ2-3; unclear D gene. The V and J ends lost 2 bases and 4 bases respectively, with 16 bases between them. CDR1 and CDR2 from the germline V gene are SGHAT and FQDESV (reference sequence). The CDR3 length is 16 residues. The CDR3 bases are TGTGCCAGCAGCTTATTCGACCCTGGGGTGTCAGATACGCAGTATTTT. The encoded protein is CASSLFDPGVSDTQYF.

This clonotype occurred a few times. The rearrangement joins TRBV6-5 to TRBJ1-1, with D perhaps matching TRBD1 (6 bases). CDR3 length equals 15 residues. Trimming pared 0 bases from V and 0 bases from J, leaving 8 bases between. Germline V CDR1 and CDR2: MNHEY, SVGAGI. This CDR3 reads CASSYSWDMNTEAFF. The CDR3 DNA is TGTGCCAGCAGTTACTCGTGGGACATGAACACTGAAGCTTTCTTT.

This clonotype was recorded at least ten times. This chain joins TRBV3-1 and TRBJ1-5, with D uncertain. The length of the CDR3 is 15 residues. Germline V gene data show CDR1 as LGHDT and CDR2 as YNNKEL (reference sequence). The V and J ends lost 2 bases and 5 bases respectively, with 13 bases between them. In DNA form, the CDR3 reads TGTGCCAGCAGCCAAACGGACGAAAACTATCAGCCCCAGCATTTT. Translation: CASSQTDENYQPQHF.

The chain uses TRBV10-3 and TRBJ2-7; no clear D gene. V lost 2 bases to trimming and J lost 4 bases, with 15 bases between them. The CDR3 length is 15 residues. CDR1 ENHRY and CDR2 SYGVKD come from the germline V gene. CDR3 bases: TGTGCCATCAGTGAGCCGCAAAAGTCGGCTTACGAGCAGTACTTC. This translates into CAISEPQKSAYEQYF.

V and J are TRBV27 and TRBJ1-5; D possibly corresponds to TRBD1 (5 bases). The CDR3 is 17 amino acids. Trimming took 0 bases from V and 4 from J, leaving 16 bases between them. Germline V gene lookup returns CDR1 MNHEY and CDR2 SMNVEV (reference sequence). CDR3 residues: CASSLSPQGGKNQPQHF. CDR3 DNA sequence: TGTGCCAGCAGTTTATCGCCCCAGGGCGGAAAAAATCAGCCCCAGCATTTT.